Listed below are T cell receptor beta chains from one sample, sequenced in a study of vaccination effects on CD4 cells after COVID-19. Measured with immunoSEQ multiplex PCR; TCRdb has only the in-frame clones, and not every one. The repertoire consists of 25,000 to 30,000 clones, with under 85% occurring once and the leading ten covering about 32%. Antigen specificity for these receptors is unknown. The source was CD4+ T cells from PBMCs cultured with SARS-CoV-2 spike peptides, collected before COVID-19 vaccination. These receptors all stem from a human donor who received a COVID-19 vaccine. CDR3s include the opening cysteine and the closing phenylalanine or tryptophan. The D gene is left open where the match is weak. Not every row has a clone size; where given, it reads once, few, many or a size class.

.	TRBD1	TRBV15	TRBJ2-3	18	TGTGCCACCAGCAGAGACGGACCAGGGGGAAGGGGGACAGATACGCAGTATTTT	CATSRDGPGGRGTDTQYF
.	TRBD2	TRBV6-2/TRBV6-3	TRBJ2-5	17	TGTGCCAGCAGTTACATCGAGGGACTAGCGAACGAAGAGACCCAGTACTTC	CASSYIEGLANEETQYF
once	.	TRBV25-1	TRBJ2-3	13	TGTGCCAGCAGCGTACTTAGCACAGATACGCAGTATTTT	CASSVLSTDTQYF
.	.	TRBV6-5	TRBJ1-1	13	TGTGCCAGCAGCCCCCTAGATAGGTCCGAAGCTTTCTTT	CASSPLDRSEAFF
.	TRBD1	TRBV14	TRBJ2-1	18	TGTGCCAGCAGCCAAGAAAGAGCGAGGGGGCAAAGGAACAATGAGCAGTTCTTC	CASSQERARGQRNNEQFF
once	.	TRBV21-1	TRBJ2-7	20	TGTGCCAGCAGCACCCGGGGACTAGCGGGAGTTGTGGGCCCCCTCCACGAGCAGTACTTC	CASSTRGLAGVVGPLHEQYF
.	.	TRBV7-2	TRBJ1-5	13	TGTGCCAGCAGCCGGACACAAAATCAGCCCCAGCATTTT	CASSRTQNQPQHF
few	.	TRBV18	TRBJ1-4	15	TGTGCCAGCTCACTGCAGGGGCCTGGTAATGAAAAACTGTTTTTT	CASSLQGPGNEKLFF
once	TRBD2	TRBV7-9	TRBJ2-1	13	TGTGCCAGCAGCCCGACTAGCGAAGATGAGCAGTTCTTC	CASSPTSEDEQFF
.	.	TRBV3-1/TRBV3-2	TRBJ1-5	16	TGTGCCAGCAGCCAAGCCGGGGCAGGTAGCAATCAGCCCCAGCATTTT	CASSQAGAGSNQPQHF
.	TRBD1	TRBV11-2	TRBJ2-7	15	TGTGCCAGCAGCTACCACCGGGACAGGGAAGGTCGACAGTACTTC	CASSYHRDREGRQYF
.	TRBD2	TRBV27	TRBJ2-3	17	TGTGCCAGCAGTTTCAGGCTAGCGGGCCTCCGCACAGATACGCAGTATTTT	CASSFRLAGLRTDTQYF
.	TRBD1	TRBV5-1	TRBJ2-7	14	TGCGCCAGCAGTCTCGACAGGGTATCCTACGAGCAGTACTTC	CASSLDRVSYEQYF
.	.	TRBV5-4	TRBJ2-5	15	TGTGCCAGCAGCTCAGCAGGACATACACAAGAGACCCAGTACTTC	CASSSAGHTQETQYF
.	TRBD1	TRBV7-2	TRBJ1-2	13	TGTGCCAGCAGCCCACGACAGGGGGATGGCTACACCTTC	CASSPRQGDGYTF
.	TRBD1	TRBV6-5	TRBJ2-7	14	TGTGCCAGCACACGGACAGGGGGCAACGACGAGCAGTACTTC	CASTRTGGNDEQYF
.	TRBD1	TRBV5-5	TRBJ1-1	16	TGTGCCAGCAGCGTCGGACAGGGGGCTTGGGACACTGAAGCTTTCTTT	CASSVGQGAWDTEAFF
.	.	TRBV10-3	TRBJ1-2	11	TGTGCCATCAGTGAGCACTATGGCTACACCTTC	CAISEHYGYTF
.	.	TRBV15	TRBJ1-2	12	TGTGCCACCAGCATAGACACCTATGGCTACACCTTC	CATSIDTYGYTF
.	TRBD2	TRBV5-4	TRBJ2-3	13	TGTGCCAGCAGTAGCGGGAGCACAGATACGCAGTATTTT	CASSSGSTDTQYF
once	.	TRBV7-8	TRBJ1-6	14	TGTGCCAGCAGCACCCTGGATGGGGATTCACCCCTCCACTTT	CASSTLDGDSPLHF
.	.	TRBV5-1	TRBJ2-3	14	TGCGCCAGCAGCTTGTCCACCCTCGTGGATACGCAGTATTTT	CASSLSTLVDTQYF
.	TRBD1	TRBV27	TRBJ2-3	18	TGTGCCAGCAGTAGTTGGGGCTCGACAGGGTGGGGCACAGATACGCAGTATTTT	CASSSWGSTGWGTDTQYF
.	.	TRBV7-9	TRBJ1-2	15	TGTGCCAGCAGCTCCTTGCGGGCTACTAACTATGGCTACACCTTC	CASSSLRATNYGYTF
.	.	TRBV5-1	TRBJ2-7	13	TGCGCCAGCAGCCCCGACAGCTCCTACGAGCAGTACTTC	CASSPDSSYEQYF
.	.	TRBV12-5	TRBJ1-1	14	TGTGCTAGGGGGGAGTCTGGGGGGAATACTGAAGCTTTCTTT	CARGESGGNTEAFF
.	TRBD1	TRBV7-9	TRBJ1-2	15	TGTGCCAGCAGCTTCGGACAGGGGCCTAACTATGGCTACACCTTC	CASSFGQGPNYGYTF
.	TRBD1	TRBV7-2	TRBJ2-7	17	TGTGCCAGCAGCTTAGCTGCCGCGGGTCAGGGGGCGTACGAGCAGTACTTC	CASSLAAAGQGAYEQYF
once	TRBD1	TRBV18	TRBJ2-7	15	TGTGCCAGCTCACCAAGTCGGGACAGTTTATACGAGCAGTACTTC	CASSPSRDSLYEQYF
few	.	TRBV5-1	TRBJ1-2	12	TGCGCCAGCAGAAACGGCGGGCCATCTCCCTTCTTC	CASRNGGPSPFF
.	.	TRBV30	TRBJ1-1	16	TGTGCCTGGAGTCGATCAAGAACAGGGAGGGGTGGTGAAGCTTTCTTT	CAWSRSRTGRGGEAFF
.	TRBD1	TRBV6-2/TRBV6-3	TRBJ1-1	15	TGTGCCAGCAGTAACAGGGGTGGGGAAGGGACTGAAGCTTTCTTT	CASSNRGGEGTEAFF
.	.	TRBV25-1	TRBJ1-5	14	TGTGCCAGCAGTGCCGGACCAACCAATCAGCCCCAGCATTTT	CASSAGPTNQPQHF
.	.	TRBV24-1	TRBJ2-7	15	TGTGCCACCAGTGATCCGGGACATTCCCCCTACGAGCAGTACTTC	CATSDPGHSPYEQYF